These 21 T cell receptor beta chains were all obtained from the same sample, sequenced in a study of CD8+CD57+ T cells in acquired aplastic anemia (dated by TCRdb to the late 2010s). The patients picked for sequencing were ones in whom flow cytometry had shown an expansion of CD8+CD57+ cells. This sample was sequenced with an Illumina HiSeq 2000. Profiling of TCR beta VDJ combinations and CDR3 sequences used genomic DNA as the template. The public reads were reprocessed in TCRdb via fastp at Q25 and MiXCR, keeping in-frame beta chains. Entries that share a CDR3 protein sequence are merged under the most common genes and DNA. Within this sample are 200,000 or so distinct CDR3 sequences, with almost 50% of them counted one time only. In total, the top ten clones hold roughly 21% of the sample. The sequenced sample was sorted CD4+, CD8+, or CD8+CD57+ T cells (not recorded which) from PBMCs. The receptors stem from a human donor with aplastic anemia.

This clonotype turned up a few times. A read error is possible here, since a much larger clone lies one base away. The V call is TRBV7-3, the J call TRBJ2-2; D is unclear. CDR1 SGHTA and CDR2 FQGTGA come from the germline V gene. Trimming stripped 8 bases from V and 10 bases from J, with 14 bases between. This CDR3 region has 12 residues. The CDR3: CASGRSGTELFF. As DNA, the CDR3 is TGTGCCAGCGGCCGGTCGGGCACGGAGCTGTTTTTT.

This clonotype has ten or more counts. This chain links TRBV20-1 with TRBJ1-6; 8 nucleotides line up with TRBD1. The CDR3 consists of 17 residues. J lost 7 bases, V lost 0 bases, and 11 bases had no gene match. The germline gives CDR1 DFQATT, CDR2 SNEGSKA (reference sequence). CDR3 DNA: TGCAGTGCTAGAGATCGTCGGACAGGGAAAGGGAATTCACCCCTCCACTTT. It encodes CSARDRRTGKGNSPLHF.

Concerning this clonotype itself: At one end, the junction sequence differs from germline, possibly due to a read error. The chain has TRBV20-1 and TRBJ2-6; 12 positions match TRBD1. Germline V lookup: CDR1 DFQATT, CDR2 SNEGSKA (reference sequence). There are 14 residues in the CDR3. CDR3 sequence reads: CSASGTGGSYVPTF. The CDR3 DNA sequence: TGCAGTGCTTCCGGGACAGGGGGCTCCTACGTCCCGACTTTC.

The chain recombines TRBV2 with TRBJ1-2; D might be TRBD1 (6 bases). Germline lookup yields CDR1 SNHLY and CDR2 FYNNEI. Deletions cut 5 bases from V and 8 bases from J, with 9 bases between. This CDR3 spans 11 amino acids. In DNA form, the CDR3 reads TGTGCCAGCAGTAACACAGGGGGCTACACCTTC. It translates to CASSNTGGYTF.

This clonotype was observed at least ten times. V gene TRBV11-2 combines with J gene TRBJ2-1; the D is unclear. CDR3 length: 16 amino acids. Trimming shortened V by 1 base and J by 0 bases, and 10 bases separated the two germline ends. Germline-derived CDR1 and CDR2 are SGHAT and FQNNGV. DNA for the CDR3: TGTGCCAGCAGCTTAGGAGCAGGCGGCTCCTACAATGAGCAGTTCTTC. The encoded protein is CASSLGAGGSYNEQFF.

CDR3 sequence: CASTDRGRDTEAFF. The CDR3 nucleotides read TGTGCCAGCACCGACAGGGGGCGAGACACTGAAGCTTTCTTT. The J gene is TRBJ1-1, the V gene TRBV7-3, with TRBD1 matching over 10 bases. The V and J ends lost 7 bases and 3 bases, in that order; junction bases with no gene match: 5. In germline, CDR1 is SGHTA, CDR2 FQGTGA. The CDR3 is 14 amino acids.

This clonotype was recorded a few times. V gene TRBV12-3 or TRBV12-4 combines with J gene TRBJ1-1, with D hard to call. This CDR3 contains 15 residues. The germline V and J ends were trimmed by 5 bases and 2 bases, with 15 bases remaining between them. This CDR3 is CASSQNLGSNTEAFF. DNA of the CDR3: TGTGCCAGCAGTCAAAACCTCGGAAGTAACACTGAAGCTTTCTTT.

This chain uses TRBV2 with TRBJ1-5, with 10 positions matching TRBD1. CDR1 and CDR2 from the germline V gene are SNHLY and FYNNEI. The CDR3 covers 15 residues. The ends lost 7 bases at V and 6 bases at J; junction bases unmatched: 9. The CDR3 nucleotides read TGTGCCAGCAAAGTTGGACAGGGGGAACGTCAGCCCCAGCATTTT. It is translated as CASKVGQGERQPQHF.

This clonotype was detected many times. The chain has TRBV7-8 and TRBJ2-3; TRBD2 aligns across 9 bases. Germline trimming cut 2 bases from V and 5 bases from J; bases unmatched to any gene: 5. Germline assignment: CDR1 SGHVS and CDR2 FQNEAQ. This CDR3 has 15 amino acids. CDR3 loop: CASSLIAGAGDTQYF. The CDR3 nucleotides read TGTGCCAGCAGCTTAATAGCGGGGGCGGGAGATACGCAGTATTTT.

In this sample, this clonotype turned up once. CDR3 in DNA: TGCAGTGCTGGGACGGGGAGGGAGACCCAGTACTTC. It is translated as CSAGTGRETQYF. The chain has TRBV20-1 and TRBJ2-5; tentatively, D is TRBD2 (6 bases). This CDR3 is 12 amino acids long. The V and J ends lost 5 bases and 5 bases respectively, with 12 bases between them. The germline V gene encodes CDR1 DFQATT and CDR2 SNEGSKA (reference sequence).

In this sample, this clonotype turned up many times. The J gene is TRBJ1-4, the V gene TRBV7-9; TRBD1 is a possible D gene (6 bases). Germline-derived CDR1 and CDR2 are SEHNR and FQNEAQ (reference sequence). The CDR3 contains 13 residues. V was pared by 8 bases and J by 8 bases, with 15 bases between. DNA for the CDR3: TGTGCCAGCCAGGGGCCCGGCGTCGAAAAACTGTTTTTT. Residues: CASQGPGVEKLFF.

The gene calls are TRBV25-1 and TRBJ2-7; D perhaps matches TRBD1 (6 bases). Germline CDR1 MGHDK, CDR2 SYGVNS. The length of the CDR3 is 15 residues. V was shortened by 5 bases and J by 2 bases, with 16 bases between the two germline ends. Here the CDR3 DNA reads TGTGCCAGCAGTAATACCGGGACATGGACCTACGAGCAGTACTTC. Translating gives CASSNTGTWTYEQYF.

This clonotype appeared many times. This chain connects TRBV5-6 to TRBJ2-3; 8 bases map to TRBD1. Trimming cost V 4 bases and J 2 bases; bases outside gene matches: 6. Germline CDR1 and CDR2: SGHDT and YYEEEE. CDR3 size: 15 residues. For the CDR3, the DNA is TGTGCCAGCAGCCCGGGACAGGTCCTCACAGATACGCAGTATTTT. It yields the protein CASSPGQVLTDTQYF.

The chain joins TRBV10-3 to TRBJ1-5; 10 bases are a match to TRBD1. The end of the DNA aligns better with TRBJ2-3, so the J call may be wrong. This CDR3 contains 15 residues. Germline loops: CDR1 ENHRY, CDR2 SYGVKD. CDR3 protein: CAISDARTGGQPQYF. In DNA form, the CDR3 reads TGTGCCATCAGTGACGCCCGGACAGGGGGTCAGCCCCAGTATTTT.

There are many counts of this clonotype. The J gene is TRBJ2-3, the V gene TRBV11-3, with 9 bases aligning to TRBD2. CDR1 and CDR2 (germline): SGHNT, YENEEA. Trimming cost V 5 bases and J 0 bases; bases outside gene matches: 6. The CDR3 covers 16 residues. CDR3 sequence (DNA): TGTGCCAGCAGCCCTCAGGCGGGGGGGAGCACAGATACGCAGTATTTT. Its translation is CASSPQAGGSTDTQYF.

The V gene is TRBV2, the J gene TRBJ1-5; 8 positions match TRBD1. Germline values: CDR1 SNHLY, CDR2 FYNNEI. CDR3 length: 16 residues. Trimming cost V 6 bases and J 9 bases; bases outside gene matches: 16. CDR3 sequence reads: CASSTGTGMEVRPQHF. The CDR3 nucleotides are TGTGCCAGCAGCACCGGGACAGGCATGGAGGTGAGGCCCCAGCATTTT.

This clonotype was seen more than once but under ten times. This rearrangement joins TRBV6-1 to TRBJ2-3; 8 bases line up with TRBD2. CDR3 size: 17 residues. Per the germline V gene, CDR1 is MNHNS and CDR2 is SASEGT. The junction had 11 bases not matched to a gene; V was cut back by 4 bases and J by 2 bases. The CDR3 bases are TGTGCCAGCAGTGCCATCCGGGGCGGGGGGACCACAGATACGCAGTATTTT. Translation gives CASSAIRGGGTTDTQYF.

This clonotype was counted many times. This chain uses TRBV29-1 with TRBJ2-5, with 7 positions matching TRBD1. CDR3 length equals 13 residues. The J segment lost 5 bases and the V segment lost 3 bases, leaving 6 bases of the junction unmatched. Germline-derived CDR1 and CDR2 are SQVTM and ANQGSEA. The CDR3 loop reads CSVEGQSRETQYF. The CDR3 DNA follows: TGCAGCGTTGAGGGACAGTCGCGGGAGACCCAGTACTTC.

This clonotype was counted ten times or more. This chain connects TRBV7-9 to TRBJ1-4, with a possible D match to TRBD1 (6 bases). V shed 5 bases and J shed 4 bases, with 11 bases lying between them. The CDR3 has 14 residues. The V gene's germline CDR1 is SEHNR and CDR2 FQNEAQ (reference sequence). The CDR3 spells CASSPGDGNEKLFF. The CDR3 DNA follows: TGTGCCAGCAGCCCAGGGGACGGTAATGAAAAACTGTTTTTT.

The V call is TRBV15, the J call TRBJ2-4; possibly TRBD1 for D (6 bases). Germline V gives CDR1 LNHNV, CDR2 YYDKDF (reference sequence). The CDR3 consists of 17 residues. V gave up 5 bases and J gave up 7 bases, with 24 bases separating them. The CDR3 is CATSSHTQGFEVNIQYF. The CDR3 coding sequence is TGTGCCACCAGCTCGCACACACAGGGCTTTGAGGTGAACATTCAGTACTTC.

The sample holds one count of this clonotype. The rearrangement uses TRBV20-1 and TRBJ1-6; weak D call: TRBD1 (5 bases). This CDR3 is 14 amino acids long. V lost 8 bases and J lost 8, with 19 bases in between. Germline assignment: CDR1 DFQATT and CDR2 SNEGSKA (reference sequence). The CDR3 region has the DNA TGCAGTCCGAGTGGGGCGGGCATACATTCACCCCTCCACTTT. It specifies CSPSGAGIHSPLHF.